One and the same sample provided the 19 T cell receptor beta chains below, sequenced in a study of CD8+CD57+ T cells in acquired aplastic anemia (dated by TCRdb to 2016 to 2018). TCRdb lists the instrument as Illumina HiSeq 2000. TCR beta VDJ combination and CDR3 sequence profiling used genomic DNA as the template. The raw public data were reprocessed by TCRdb itself: fastp quality trimming at Q25, MiXCR clonotype calling, in-frame beta chains only. One record per CDR3 amino acid sequence lists the most common genes and DNA. The sample has around 50,000 distinct CDR3 sequences on record, around two thirds of them singletons. 30% to 40% of the sample is held by the ten biggest clonotypes. Sequences were obtained from sorted CD4+, CD8+, or CD8+CD57+ T cells (not recorded which) from PBMCs. These receptors were taken from a human donor in good health, serving as a control.

CDR3 amino acids: CASSFLSYEQYF. In DNA, the CDR3 is TGTGCCAGCAGCTTCCTCTCCTACGAGCAGTACTTC. The chain recombines TRBV7-2 with TRBJ2-7; no reliable D call. Trimming removed 3 bases at V and 0 bases at J, with 3 bases between. CDR1 is SGHTA, CDR2 FQGNSA, per germline. The CDR3 extends over 12 amino acids.

The chain is built from TRBV5-1 and TRBJ2-1; 7 bases line up with TRBD2. After removal of 6 bases from V and 6 bases from J, the junction contained 21 bases not matched to a gene. This CDR3 region has 18 residues. Germline CDR1 is SGHRS and CDR2 is YFSETQ. The CDR3 loop reads CASNHLRPGLPDFNEQFF. The CDR3 coding sequence is TGCGCCAGCAACCATCTACGACCGGGACTACCTGACTTCAATGAGCAGTTCTTC.

The chain couples TRBV24-1 to TRBJ2-3, with TRBD1 matching over 8 bases. CDR1 and CDR2 from the germline V gene are KGHDR and SFDVKD. The CDR3 contains 16 residues. V trimming: 4 bases; J trimming: 5 bases; junction bases outside the gene matches: 10. The CDR3 bases are TGTGCCACCAGTGACCCCCCCGCAGGGACAGGAGATACGCAGTATTTT. It is translated as CATSDPPAGTGDTQYF.

The sample holds one count of this clonotype. The chain combines TRBV7-9 with TRBJ2-4; D ambiguous. The ends were cut back, 3 bases at V and 0 bases at J, with 9 bases in the middle. The CDR3 spans 15 residues. Germline assignment: CDR1 SEHNR and CDR2 FQNEAQ (reference sequence). CDR3 DNA sequence: TGTGCCAGCAGCTTGGCAGGATTAGCCAAAAACATTCAGTACTTC. Translating it yields CASSLAGLAKNIQYF.

The genes are TRBV9 and TRBJ1-2, with 7 nucleotides matching TRBD1. CDR3 size: 15 residues. J gave up 8 bases and V 1 base, and 11 bases lay outside the gene matches. Germline assignment: CDR1 SGDLS and CDR2 YYNGEE. CDR3 coding DNA: TGTGCCAGCAGCGTATTGGAGGGGGCTCCGTCCGGCTACACCTTC. It translates to CASSVLEGAPSGYTF.

V is TRBV29-1 and J is TRBJ2-7, with a weak D call TRBD1 (6 bases). V lost 6 bases to trimming and J lost 5 bases, with 14 bases between them. This CDR3 has 12 residues. Germline CDR1 is SQVTM and CDR2 is ANQGSEA. The CDR3 here is CSVETGSHEQYF. The CDR3 coding sequence is TGCAGCGTCGAAACAGGGTCTCACGAGCAGTACTTC.

The V call is TRBV29-1, the J call TRBJ2-4; 8 bases map to TRBD1. Losses at the gene ends were 7 bases for V and 1 base for J; bases not matched to a gene: 6. There are 14 residues in the CDR3. In germline, CDR1 is SQVTM, CDR2 ANQGSEA. The CDR3 bases are TGCAGCGCAGTCCGACAGGGGGCCAAAAACATTCAGTACTTC. Residues: CSAVRQGAKNIQYF.

The J gene is TRBJ1-6, the V gene TRBV9; D call uncertain. The V and J ends lost 1 base and 9 bases respectively, with 17 bases between them. Germline assignment: CDR1 SGDLS and CDR2 YYNGEE. The CDR3 is made up of 16 amino acids. Written as DNA, the CDR3 is TGTGCCAGCAGCGTAAGTGTGATGGGGAAAGGTTCACCCCTCCACTTT. Translated: CASSVSVMGKGSPLHF.

J is TRBJ2-3 and V is TRBV9, with a tentative D call TRBD2 (6 bases). Germline V gene data show CDR1 as SGDLS and CDR2 as YYNGEE. V dropped 3 bases and J dropped 7 bases, with 15 bases sitting between them. This CDR3 region has 14 residues. This chain's CDR3 is CASSAGVGLNTQYF. As DNA, the CDR3 is TGTGCCAGCAGCGCGGGGGTAGGGTTGAATACGCAGTATTTT. Variable domain in full (rest from reference TRBV9 and TRBJ2-3): DSGVTQTPKHLITATGQRVTLRCSPRSGDLSVYWYQQSLDQGLQFLIQYYNGEERAKGNILERFSAQQFPDLHSELNLSSLELGDSALYFCASSAGVGLNTQYFGPGTRLTVL.

This clonotype was seen a single time. The rearrangement links TRBV10-3 to TRBJ1-4; D is possibly TRBD1 (5 bases). Germline lookup yields CDR1 ENHRY and CDR2 SYGVKD. The CDR3 is 14 amino acids. V was cut by 8 bases and J by 2 bases, with 12 bases left in between. In DNA, the CDR3 is TGTGCCATCCGGGCCGGGGGGACTAATGAAAAACTGTTTTTT. As protein: CAIRAGGTNEKLFF.

This clonotype has more than one count but fewer than ten. J is TRBJ2-1 and V is TRBV10-3, with TRBD2 matching over 7 bases. The V gene end was trimmed by 8 bases and the J gene end by 2 bases; junction bases not matched to a gene: 6. Germline V gene lookup returns CDR1 ENHRY and CDR2 SYGVKD. This CDR3 is built from 14 residues. This CDR3 is CAIWSGIPYNEQFF. CDR3 sequence (DNA): TGTGCCATCTGGAGCGGGATCCCCTACAATGAGCAGTTCTTC.

V usage is TRBV10-3 and J usage is TRBJ1-1; 7 positions match TRBD1. The germline gives CDR1 ENHRY, CDR2 SYGVKD. The ends lost 7 bases at V and 3 bases at J; junction bases unmatched: 2. The CDR3 has 12 amino acids. The CDR3 loop is CAITQGHTEAFF. CDR3 bases: TGTGCCATCACACAGGGGCACACTGAAGCTTTCTTT.

This clonotype has a single count. The chain carries TRBV25-1 and TRBJ2-7; 8 bases match TRBD1. V lost 3 bases and J lost 5; bases outside the gene matches: 6. The CDR3 sequence is 14 residues long. CDR1 and CDR2 from the germline V gene are MGHDK and SYGVNS. The CDR3: CASSDPRGLDEQYF. The CDR3 DNA follows: TGTGCCAGCAGTGACCCCAGGGGGCTGGACGAGCAGTACTTC.

This chain links TRBV2 with TRBJ2-1, with D uncertain. Germline CDR1 is SNHLY and CDR2 is FYNNEI. Trimming stripped 3 bases from V and 3 bases from J, with 12 bases between. This CDR3 has 15 amino acids. The CDR3 spells CASSEGPTGYNEQFF. DNA of the CDR3: TGTGCCAGCAGTGAGGGCCCGACTGGCTACAATGAGCAGTTCTTC.

V and J are TRBV2 and TRBJ2-3; the match to TRBD2 covers 7 bases. The junction had 7 bases not matched to a gene; V was cut back by 3 bases and J by 4 bases. This CDR3 is built from 15 residues. Germline V gene sequence: CDR1 SNHLY, CDR2 FYNNEI. CDR3 coding DNA: TGTGCCAGCAGTGACGGCGGGAGTGGGGCAGATACGCAGTATTTT. Its protein product is CASSDGGSGADTQYF.

This clonotype has at least ten counts. J is TRBJ2-2 and V is TRBV19, with D unresolved. CDR3 length: 16 residues. Trimming stripped 9 bases from V and 1 base from J, with 18 bases between. The germline gives CDR1 LNHDA, CDR2 SQIVND (reference sequence). CDR3 sequence reads: CASTPGPTRNTGELFF. Here the CDR3 DNA reads TGTGCCAGCACACCCGGACCCACAAGGAACACCGGGGAGCTGTTTTTT.

The chain links TRBV29-1 to TRBJ2-3; D remains unclear. This CDR3 is built from 11 residues. V was pared by 5 bases and J by 1 base, with 4 bases between. Germline CDR1 and CDR2: SQVTM and ANQGSEA. CDR3: CSVRRTDTQYF. The CDR3 bases are TGCAGCGTTCGTCGCACAGATACGCAGTATTTT.

The genes are TRBV7-6 and TRBJ2-1; D gene unclear. The CDR3 loop spans 13 amino acids. Germline CDR1 reads SGHVS; CDR2 reads FNYEAQ. Trimming took 1 base from V and 7 from J, leaving 8 bases between them. The CDR3 coding sequence is TGTGCCAGCAGCTTAGTAGGGTCTAATGAGCAGTTCTTC. Protein product: CASSLVGSNEQFF.

Concerning this clonotype: Here the CDR3 omits its conserved ending phenylalanine or tryptophan, so a read error is the likely source. CDR3 in DNA: TGCGCCAGCAGTGAGGGCAACGAGCAGTACCTC. The encoded protein is CASSEGNEQYL. This chain links TRBV10-2 with TRBJ2-7; D is unresolved. This CDR3 spans 11 amino acids. The V gene lost 2 bases and the J gene lost 5 bases, with 4 bases spanning the gap. The germline gives CDR1 WSHSY, CDR2 SAAADI.